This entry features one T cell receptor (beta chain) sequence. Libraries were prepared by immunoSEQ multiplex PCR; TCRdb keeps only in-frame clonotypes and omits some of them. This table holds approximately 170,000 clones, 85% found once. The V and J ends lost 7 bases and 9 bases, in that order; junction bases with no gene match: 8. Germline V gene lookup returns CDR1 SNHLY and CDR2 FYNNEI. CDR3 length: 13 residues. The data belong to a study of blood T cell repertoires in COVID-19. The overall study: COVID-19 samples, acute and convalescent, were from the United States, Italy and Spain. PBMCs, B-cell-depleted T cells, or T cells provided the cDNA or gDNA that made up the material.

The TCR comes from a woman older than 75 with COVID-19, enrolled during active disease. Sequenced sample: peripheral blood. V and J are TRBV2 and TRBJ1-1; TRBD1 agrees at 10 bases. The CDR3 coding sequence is TGTGCCAGCATGGGACAGGGGCAGACCAAAGCTTTCTTT. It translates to CASMGQGQTKAFF.